The 16 T cell receptor beta chains below come from one sample, sequenced in a study of T cell responses to AZD1222 COVID-19 vaccine. The protocol was immunoSEQ multiplex PCR, while the TCRdb copy is restricted to in-frame clones and leaves out a portion. The repertoire holds about 99,000 clones, with roughly 92% as singletons. The sample was peripheral blood, taken on day 0 of AZD1222 vaccination. These TCRs come from an adult in good health.

The chain links TRBV12-3 or TRBV12-4 to TRBJ1-4; D is ambiguous. CDR3 length: 13 amino acids. V lost 6 bases to trimming and J lost 8 bases, with 13 bases between them. CDR3 in DNA: TGTGCCAGCAGGGCCGGGGTCGAGGAAAAACTGTTTTTT. Encoded protein: CASRAGVEEKLFF.

The gene calls are TRBV4-3 and TRBJ2-1, with 11 bases aligning to TRBD2. The length of the CDR3 is 17 residues. CDR1 is LGHNA and CDR2 is YSLEER in the germline V gene. V trimming: 2 bases; J trimming: 4 bases; junction bases outside the gene matches: 7. CDR3 bases: TGCGCCAGCAGCCAATCAACTACTAGCGGGAGTTACAATGAGCAGTTCTTC. Its translation: CASSQSTTSGSYNEQFF.

This clone was seen once. The rearrangement joins TRBV7-2 to TRBJ2-1; 11 bases line up with TRBD2. The ends lost 5 bases at V and 4 bases at J; junction bases unmatched: 10. The CDR3 is 17 amino acids. Germline CDR1 and CDR2: SGHTA and FQGNSA. The chain's CDR3 is CASSVASGRKQYNEQFF. The CDR3 nucleotides are TGTGCCAGCAGCGTTGCTAGCGGGAGGAAGCAATACAATGAGCAGTTCTTC.

This chain links TRBV6-1 with TRBJ1-5, with D unresolved. CDR3 length equals 13 residues. Per germline, CDR1 MNHNS and CDR2 SASEGT. V gave up 2 bases and J gave up 7 bases, with 9 bases separating them. The CDR3 loop is CASSESVSQPQHF. CDR3 nucleotides: TGTGCCAGCAGTGAATCGGTAAGCCAGCCCCAGCATTTT.

This sequence joins TRBV11-3 and TRBJ2-5, with TRBD2 as a possible D gene (7 bases). The germline V gene has CDR1 SGHNT and CDR2 YENEEA. This CDR3 region has 14 residues. V was cut by 3 bases and J by 6 bases, with 14 bases left in between. The CDR3 is CASSLGGTTKTQYF. The CDR3 region has the DNA TGTGCCAGCAGCTTGGGAGGGACAACGAAGACCCAGTACTTC.

The chain carries TRBV20-1 and TRBJ1-1, with a tentative D call TRBD1 (5 bases). Looked up from germline, CDR1 is DFQATT and CDR2 is SNEGSKA (reference sequence). This CDR3 is built from 10 residues. The germline V and J ends were trimmed by 4 bases and 8 bases, with 8 bases remaining between them. The DNA of the CDR3 is TGCAGTGCTAAGGAGGGGGAAGCTTTCTTT. Translation: CSAKEGEAFF.

A few counts support this clone. The chain joins TRBV5-1 to TRBJ2-2; no reliable D call. The CDR3 spans 14 residues. Trimming left V 0 bases short and J 1 base short, with 4 bases between. Germline loops: CDR1 SGHRS, CDR2 YFSETQ. The chain's CDR3 is CASSLGQNTGELFF. The CDR3, as DNA: TGCGCCAGCAGCTTGGGGCAGAACACCGGGGAGCTGTTTTTT. Drawing the rest from reference TRBV5-1 and TRBJ2-2, the complete variable domain is KAGVTQTPRYLIKTRGQQVTLSCSPISGHRSVSWYQQTPGQGLQFLFEYFSETQRNKGNFPGRFSGRQFSNSRSEMNVSTLELGDSALYLCASSLGQNTGELFFGEGSRLTVL.

The chain has TRBV9 and TRBJ1-3; perhaps TRBD1 as D (5 bases). The V gene's germline CDR1 is SGDLS and CDR2 YYNGEE. This CDR3 contains 15 residues. V lost 0 bases and J lost 3, with 10 bases in between. The chain's CDR3 is CASSVEGRVGNTIYF. CDR3 in DNA: TGTGCCAGCAGCGTAGAGGGCAGGGTTGGAAACACCATATATTTT.

The rearrangement uses TRBV6-5 and TRBJ2-7; a weak D match, TRBD2 (6 bases). V dropped 4 bases and J dropped 5 bases, with 18 bases sitting between them. The V gene's germline CDR1 is MNHEY and CDR2 SVGAGI. CDR3 length equals 15 residues. As DNA, the CDR3 is TGTGCCAGCAGTTCCATCGGGACTCCGCTGGACGAGCAGTACTTC. This codes for CASSSIGTPLDEQYF.

The J gene is TRBJ1-2, the V gene TRBV2, with TRBD1 as a possible D gene (6 bases). Germline V gene lookup returns CDR1 SNHLY and CDR2 FYNNEI. Trimming cost V 3 bases and J 8 bases, with 16 bases left between them. CDR3 length equals 14 residues. The CDR3 reads CASSDEVGARGYTF. CDR3 nucleotides: TGTGCCAGCAGTGATGAAGTGGGGGCTCGGGGCTACACCTTC.

This chain links TRBV7-2 with TRBJ2-2; possible D gene TRBD1, 6 bases. Germline CDR1 is SGHTA and CDR2 is FQGNSA. V gave up 1 base and J gave up 0 bases, with 6 bases separating them. The length of the CDR3 is 15 residues. CDR3 loop: CASSLGQANTGELFF. Here the CDR3 DNA reads TGTGCCAGCAGCTTAGGACAGGCGAACACCGGGGAGCTGTTTTTT.

The rearrangement joins TRBV27 to TRBJ2-3, with 9 positions matching TRBD2. CDR1 and CDR2 (germline): MNHEY, SMNVEV (reference sequence). CDR3 length: 14 residues. J was trimmed by 5 bases and V by 7 bases; bases with no gene match: 7. In DNA form, the CDR3 reads TGTGCCAGCACTCGCGGGAGGGTTGTAGATACGCAGTATTTT. It is translated as CASTRGRVVDTQYF.

The chain employs TRBV27 and TRBJ1-2, with 8 bases aligning to TRBD1. The CDR3 loop spans 16 amino acids. The germline CDR1 and CDR2 sequences are MNHEY and SMNVEV (reference sequence). Trimming at V came to 4 bases and at J to 8 bases, leaving 15 bases not matched to a gene. CDR3 in DNA: TGTGCCAGCAGTTCAAAACCGCCTCGACAGGGGCTGGGCTACACCTTC. It yields the protein CASSSKPPRQGLGYTF.

This clone was seen just once. The chain recombines TRBV19 with TRBJ1-1; D gene uncertain. Germline CDR1 is LNHDA and CDR2 is SQIVND (reference sequence). The CDR3 totals 13 residues. V lost 6 bases and J 0 bases, leaving 8 bases between the germline ends. CDR3 nucleotides: TGTGCCAGTAGCCATCTAATGAACACTGAAGCTTTCTTT. It encodes CASSHLMNTEAFF. The full variable domain, its missing parts supplied by reference TRBV19 and TRBJ1-1, is DGGITQSPKYLFRKEGQNVTLSCEQNLNHDAMYWYRQDPGQGLRLIYYSQIVNDFQKGDIAEGYSVSREKKESFPLTVTSAQKNPTAFYLCASSHLMNTEAFFGQGTRLTVV.

The chain uses TRBV5-1 and TRBJ1-4; D is unclear. The V end lost 2 bases, the J end lost 0 bases, and 2 bases lay between the germline ends. This CDR3 is built from 13 residues. CDR1 is SGHRS and CDR2 is YFSETQ in the germline V gene. The DNA of the CDR3 is TGCGCCAGCAGCTTAACAACTAATGAAAAACTGTTTTTT. Amino acid sequence: CASSLTTNEKLFF.

In its sample, this clone was seen once. The V gene is TRBV7-2, the J gene TRBJ1-5; no firm D call. Trimming cost V 1 base and J 7 bases, with 17 bases left between them. This CDR3 spans 16 amino acids. Germline V gene lookup returns CDR1 SGHTA and CDR2 FQGNSA. The DNA for the CDR3 is TGTGCCAGCAGCTTAGGAGCAAATCCGTCGGGGCAGCCCCAGCATTTT. Translating it yields CASSLGANPSGQPQHF. The variable domain in full, with the rest retrieved from reference TRBV7-2 and TRBJ1-5, is GAGVSQSPSNKVTEKGKDVELRCDPISGHTALYWYRQSLGQGLEFLIYFQGNSAPDKSGLPSDRFSAERTGGSVSTLTIQRTQQEDSAVYLCASSLGANPSGQPQHFGDGTRLSIL.